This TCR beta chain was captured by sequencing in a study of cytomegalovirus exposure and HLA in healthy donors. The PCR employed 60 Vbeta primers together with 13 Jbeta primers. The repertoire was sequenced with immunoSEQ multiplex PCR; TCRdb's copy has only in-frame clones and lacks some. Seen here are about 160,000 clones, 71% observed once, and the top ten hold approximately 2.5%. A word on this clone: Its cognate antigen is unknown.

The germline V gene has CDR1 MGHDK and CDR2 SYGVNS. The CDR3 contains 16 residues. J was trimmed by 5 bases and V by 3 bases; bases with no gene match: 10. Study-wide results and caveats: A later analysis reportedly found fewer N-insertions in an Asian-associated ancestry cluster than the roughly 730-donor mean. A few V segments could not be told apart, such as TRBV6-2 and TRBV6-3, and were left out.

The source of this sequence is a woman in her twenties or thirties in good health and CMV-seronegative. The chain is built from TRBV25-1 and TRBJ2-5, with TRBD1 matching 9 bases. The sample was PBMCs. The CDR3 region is CASSDSGTGPVETQYF. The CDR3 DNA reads TGTGCCAGCAGTGACTCCGGGACAGGGCCCGTGGAGACCCAGTACTTC.